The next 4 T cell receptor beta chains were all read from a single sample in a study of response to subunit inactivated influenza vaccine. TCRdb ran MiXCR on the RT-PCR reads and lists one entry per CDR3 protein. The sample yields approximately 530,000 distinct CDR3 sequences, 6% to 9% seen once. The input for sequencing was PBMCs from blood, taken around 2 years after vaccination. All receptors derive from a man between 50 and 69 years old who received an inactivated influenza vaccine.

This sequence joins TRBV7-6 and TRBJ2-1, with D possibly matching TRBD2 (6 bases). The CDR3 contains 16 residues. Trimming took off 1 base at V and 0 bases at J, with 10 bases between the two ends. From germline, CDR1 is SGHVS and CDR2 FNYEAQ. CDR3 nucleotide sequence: TGTGCCAGCAGCTTAGGGCGGGGTTTCTCCTACAATGAGCAGTTCTTC. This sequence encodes CASSLGRGFSYNEQFF.

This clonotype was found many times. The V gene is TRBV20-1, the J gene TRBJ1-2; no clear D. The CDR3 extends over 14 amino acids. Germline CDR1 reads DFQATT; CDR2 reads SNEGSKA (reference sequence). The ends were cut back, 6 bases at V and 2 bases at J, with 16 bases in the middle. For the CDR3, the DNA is TGCAGTGCGAACGAGGGTGCCGCAAACTATGGCTACACCTTC. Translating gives CSANEGAANYGYTF.

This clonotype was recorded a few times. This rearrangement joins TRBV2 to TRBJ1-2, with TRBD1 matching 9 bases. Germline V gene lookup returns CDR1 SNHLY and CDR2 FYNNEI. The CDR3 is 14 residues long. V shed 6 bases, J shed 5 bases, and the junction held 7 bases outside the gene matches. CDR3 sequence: CASRPGQGQYGYTF. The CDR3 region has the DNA TGTGCCAGCAGGCCGGGACAGGGACAATATGGCTACACCTTC. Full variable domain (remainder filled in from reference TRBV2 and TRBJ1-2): EPEVTQTPSHQVTQMGQEVILRCVPISNHLYFYWYRQILGQKVEFLVSFYNNEISEKSEIFDDQFSVERPDGSNFTLKIRSTKLEDSAMYFCASRPGQGQYGYTFGSGTRLTVV.

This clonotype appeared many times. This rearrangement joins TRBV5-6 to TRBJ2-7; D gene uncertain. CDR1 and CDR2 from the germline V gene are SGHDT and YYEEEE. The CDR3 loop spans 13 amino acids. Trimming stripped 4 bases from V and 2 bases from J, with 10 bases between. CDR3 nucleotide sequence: TGTGCCAGCAGCCCCCAGGACCCCTACGAGCAGTACTTC. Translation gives CASSPQDPYEQYF.